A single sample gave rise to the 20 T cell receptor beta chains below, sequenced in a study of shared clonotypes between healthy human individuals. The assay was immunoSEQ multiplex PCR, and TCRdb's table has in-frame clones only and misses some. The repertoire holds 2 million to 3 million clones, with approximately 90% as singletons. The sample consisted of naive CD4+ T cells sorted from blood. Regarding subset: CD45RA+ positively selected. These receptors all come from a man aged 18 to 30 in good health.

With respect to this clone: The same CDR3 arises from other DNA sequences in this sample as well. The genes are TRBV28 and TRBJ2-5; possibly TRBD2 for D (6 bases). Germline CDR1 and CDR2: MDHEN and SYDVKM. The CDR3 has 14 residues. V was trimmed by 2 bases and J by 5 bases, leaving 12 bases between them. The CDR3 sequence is CASSLGGSGETQYF. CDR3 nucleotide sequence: TGTGCCAGCAGTTTAGGAGGGTCCGGGGAGACCCAGTACTTC.

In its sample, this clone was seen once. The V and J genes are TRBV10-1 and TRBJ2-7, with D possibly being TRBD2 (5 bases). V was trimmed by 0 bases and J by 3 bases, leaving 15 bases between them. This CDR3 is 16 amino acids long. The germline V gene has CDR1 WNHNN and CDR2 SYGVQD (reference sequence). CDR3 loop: CASSESVGQEDYEQYF. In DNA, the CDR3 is TGCGCCAGCAGTGAGTCGGTAGGGCAGGAGGACTACGAGCAGTACTTC.

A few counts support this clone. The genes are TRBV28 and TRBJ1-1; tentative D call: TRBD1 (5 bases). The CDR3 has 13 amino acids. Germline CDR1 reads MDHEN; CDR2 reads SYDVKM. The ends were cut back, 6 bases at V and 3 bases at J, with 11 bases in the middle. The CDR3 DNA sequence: TGTGCCAGCAGCGTCCAGGGTTACACTGAAGCTTTCTTT. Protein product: CASSVQGYTEAFF.

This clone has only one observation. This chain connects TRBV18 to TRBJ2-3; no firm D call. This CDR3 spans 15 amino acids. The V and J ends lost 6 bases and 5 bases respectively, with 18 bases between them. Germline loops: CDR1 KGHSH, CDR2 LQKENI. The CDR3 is CASSPPGPLRDTQYF. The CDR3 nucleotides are TGTGCCAGCTCTCCCCCCGGACCCTTGAGAGATACGCAGTATTTT.

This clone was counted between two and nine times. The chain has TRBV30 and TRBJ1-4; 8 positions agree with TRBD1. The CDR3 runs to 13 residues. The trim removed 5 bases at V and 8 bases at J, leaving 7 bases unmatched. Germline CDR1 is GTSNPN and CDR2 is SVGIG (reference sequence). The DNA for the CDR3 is TGTGCCTGGGCAGGGGGCGCCGGGGAAAAACTGTTTTTT. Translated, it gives CAWAGGAGEKLFF.

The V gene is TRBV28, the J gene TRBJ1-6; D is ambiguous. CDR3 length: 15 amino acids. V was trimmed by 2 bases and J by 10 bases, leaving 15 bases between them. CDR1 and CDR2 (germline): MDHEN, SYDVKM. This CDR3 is CASSLNREAGSPLHF. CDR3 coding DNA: TGTGCCAGCAGTTTAAATCGAGAGGCTGGGTCACCCCTCCACTTT.

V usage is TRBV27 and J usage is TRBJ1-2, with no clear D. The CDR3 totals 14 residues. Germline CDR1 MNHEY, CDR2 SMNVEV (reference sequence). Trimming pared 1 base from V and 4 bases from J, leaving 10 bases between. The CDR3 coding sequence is TGTGCCAGCAGTTTATATCAGCCCGGCTATGGCTACACCTTC. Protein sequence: CASSLYQPGYGYTF.

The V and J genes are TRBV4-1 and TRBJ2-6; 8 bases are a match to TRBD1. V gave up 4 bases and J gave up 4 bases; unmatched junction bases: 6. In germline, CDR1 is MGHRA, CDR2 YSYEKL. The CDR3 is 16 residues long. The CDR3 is CASSLGQGSGANVLTF. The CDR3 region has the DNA TGCGCCAGCAGCCTAGGACAGGGATCCGGGGCCAACGTCCTGACTTTC.

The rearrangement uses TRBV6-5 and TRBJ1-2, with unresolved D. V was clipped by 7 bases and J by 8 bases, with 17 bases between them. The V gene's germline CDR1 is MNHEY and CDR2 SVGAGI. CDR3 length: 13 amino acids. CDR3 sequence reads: CASTRQPLGGYTF. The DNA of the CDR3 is TGTGCCAGCACCCGACAACCCTTGGGGGGCTACACCTTC.

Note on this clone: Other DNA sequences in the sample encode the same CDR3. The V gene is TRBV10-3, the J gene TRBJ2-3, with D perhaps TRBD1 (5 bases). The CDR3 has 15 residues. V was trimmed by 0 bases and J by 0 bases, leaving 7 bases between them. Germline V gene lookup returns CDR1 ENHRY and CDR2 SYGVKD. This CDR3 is CAISESGLSTDTQYF. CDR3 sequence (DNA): TGTGCCATCAGTGAGTCGGGGCTAAGCACAGATACGCAGTATTTT.

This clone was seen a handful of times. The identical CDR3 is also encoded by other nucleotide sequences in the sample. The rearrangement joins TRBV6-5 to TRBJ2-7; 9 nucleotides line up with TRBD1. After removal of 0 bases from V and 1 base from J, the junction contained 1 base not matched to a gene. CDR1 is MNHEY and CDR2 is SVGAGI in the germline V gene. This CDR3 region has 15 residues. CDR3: CASSYSTGGSYEQYF. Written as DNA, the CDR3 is TGTGCCAGCAGTTACTCGACAGGGGGGTCCTACGAGCAGTACTTC.

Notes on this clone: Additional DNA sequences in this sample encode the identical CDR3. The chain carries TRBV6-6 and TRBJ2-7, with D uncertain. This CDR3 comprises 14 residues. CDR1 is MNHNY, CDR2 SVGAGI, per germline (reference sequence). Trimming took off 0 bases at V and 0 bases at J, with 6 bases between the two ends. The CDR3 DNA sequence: TGTGCCAGCAGTTACTCCGTCAGCTCCTACGAGCAGTACTTC. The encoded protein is CASSYSVSSYEQYF.

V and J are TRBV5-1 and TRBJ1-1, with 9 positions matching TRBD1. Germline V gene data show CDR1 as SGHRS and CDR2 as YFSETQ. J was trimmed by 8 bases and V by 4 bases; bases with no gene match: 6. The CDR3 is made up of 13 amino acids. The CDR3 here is CASSTRTGDEAFF. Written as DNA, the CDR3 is TGCGCCAGCAGCACCAGGACAGGGGACGAAGCTTTCTTT.

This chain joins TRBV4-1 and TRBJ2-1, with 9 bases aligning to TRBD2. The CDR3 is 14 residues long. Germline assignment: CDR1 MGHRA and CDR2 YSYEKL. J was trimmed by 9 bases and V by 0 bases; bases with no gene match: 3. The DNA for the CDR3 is TGCGCCAGCAGCCAAGAAAGACTAGCGGCTGAGCAGTTCTTC. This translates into CASSQERLAAEQFF.

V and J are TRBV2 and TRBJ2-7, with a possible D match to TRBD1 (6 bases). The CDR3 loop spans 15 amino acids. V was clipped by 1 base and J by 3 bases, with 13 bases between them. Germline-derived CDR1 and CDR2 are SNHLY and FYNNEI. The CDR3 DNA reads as TGTGCCAGCAGTGAAGACGGACAGCTGATCTACGAGCAGTACTTC. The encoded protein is CASSEDGQLIYEQYF. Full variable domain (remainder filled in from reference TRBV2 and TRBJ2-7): EPEVTQTPSHQVTQMGQEVILRCVPISNHLYFYWYRQILGQKVEFLVSFYNNEISEKSEIFDDQFSVERPDGSNFTLKIRSTKLEDSAMYFCASSEDGQLIYEQYFGPGTRLTVT.

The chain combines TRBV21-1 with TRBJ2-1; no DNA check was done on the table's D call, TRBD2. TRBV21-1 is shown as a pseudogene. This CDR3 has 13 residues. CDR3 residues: CASSKRGVDEQFF. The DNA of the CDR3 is TGTGCCAGCAGCAAGCGGGGCGTCGATGAGCAGTTCTTC.

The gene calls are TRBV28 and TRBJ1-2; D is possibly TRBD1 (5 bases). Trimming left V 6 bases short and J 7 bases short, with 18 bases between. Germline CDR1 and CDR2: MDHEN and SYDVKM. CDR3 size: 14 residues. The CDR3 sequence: CASSPTTYQGGYTF. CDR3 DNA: TGTGCCAGCAGCCCGACCACATATCAGGGTGGCTACACCTTC.

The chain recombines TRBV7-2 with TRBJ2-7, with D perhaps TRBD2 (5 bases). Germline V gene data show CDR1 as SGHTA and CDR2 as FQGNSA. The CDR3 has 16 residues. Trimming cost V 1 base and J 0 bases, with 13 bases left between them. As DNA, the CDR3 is TGTGCCAGCAGCTTAGGGATGCAGCGGAGCTCCTACGAGCAGTACTTC. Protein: CASSLGMQRSSYEQYF.

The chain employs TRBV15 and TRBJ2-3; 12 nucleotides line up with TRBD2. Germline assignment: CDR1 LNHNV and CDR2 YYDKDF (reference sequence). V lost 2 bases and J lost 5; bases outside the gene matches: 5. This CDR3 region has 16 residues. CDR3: CATSRLAGGLVDTQYF. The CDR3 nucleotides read TGTGCCACCAGCAGACTAGCGGGGGGGCTTGTAGATACGCAGTATTTT.

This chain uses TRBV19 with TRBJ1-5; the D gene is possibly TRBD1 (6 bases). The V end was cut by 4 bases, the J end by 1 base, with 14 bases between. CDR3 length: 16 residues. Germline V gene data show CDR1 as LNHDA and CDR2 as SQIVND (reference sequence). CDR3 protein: CASSTGQRLSNQPQHF. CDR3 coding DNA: TGTGCCAGTAGTACCGGACAGCGATTAAGCAATCAGCCCCAGCATTTT.